This record concerns one T cell receptor beta chain sequence. Its antigen target is currently unknown. The sample holds no much larger clone one base away, and base qualities are not on file. One collaborating source in Seattle enrolled patients while the patients were actively infected and followed the patients over time throughout the course of disease. Collaborating institutions collected whole blood in K2EDTA tubes following their own protocols. For TCRbeta analysis, collaborators shipped samples in one of three forms: frozen whole blood, isolated PBMCs, or DNA extracted from either of those sample types. The sample is drawn from a study of blood T cell repertoires in COVID-19 (dated by TCRdb to 2020 to 2022). Notes on the research overall: The collaborator samples originated in the United States, Italy and Spain and spanned the acute and convalescent phases of COVID-19. The prospective study material was composed of cDNA or gDNA derived from T cells, B-cell-depleted T cells, or PBMCs. The repertoires were released in a freely available public database meant as a resource for research on the immune response to SARS-CoV-2. The samples were drawn from the first 160 participants of the ongoing ImmuneRACE study and from about 1,200 subjects provided by 6 global collaborators. HLA class I and class II types, where available, came from metadata supplied by the sample provider rather than from assay-based typing. Deeply sampled blood TCRbeta repertoires from subjects exposed to, actively infected with, or recovered from COVID-19 were included in the dataset. The sample metadata nearly always contained a de-identified subject ID, COVID-19 status, age in years and sex. Paper-wide results and their limitations: Clinical and demographic metadata were provided uncurated, with the amount varying by source and participant.

Germline trimming amounts to 7 bases on V and 8 bases on J, with 8 as the count of junction bases outside the gene matches. CDR1 and CDR2 were assigned from the germline V gene as SGHRS and YFSETQ. The CDR3 starts with the cysteine, ends with the phenylalanine, and has 14 residues. Of the read, only the CDR3 DNA is kept; its 42 bases are in frame from base 1. TCRbeta CDR3 regions were amplified from genomic DNA using the immunoSEQ Assay, a bias-controlled multiplex PCR. Per the source publication's procedure: Within the assay, amplification of reference gene primers was used to estimate how many nucleated cells each sample contained. To quantify the absolute abundance of each unique TCRbeta CDR3 rearrangement, sequence reads were collapsed and filtered. For each sample, productive Simpson clonality was calculated by taking the square root of Simpson's diversity index across productive rearrangements. Entries here come from immuneACCESS through TCRdb and include only in-frame sequences with V and J called. Some clones fail to appear in such tables; in the studies checked, an unresolved V gene covers under half of the shortfall, and the cause of the remainder is unknown. That table supplies the V and J calls and clone size; D and trimming were determined from the DNA. This sample is represented by almost 250,000 clones; roughly 88% of them were singletons. The top ten constitute 5.5% to 6.5% of the sample.

This sequence originates from a woman older than 75 with COVID-19, enrolled during active disease. Sample: peripheral blood. The V and J genes are TRBV5-1 and TRBJ2-3; a stretch of 12 junction bases matches TRBD2. The CDR3 region has the sequence CASGDPGLAGTQYF. The DNA sequence reads TGCGCCAGCGGCGACCCGGGACTAGCGGGTACGCAGTATTTT.